A selection of T cell receptor beta chains follows, all from one sample in a study of shared clonotypes between healthy human individuals. Repertoires were generated with immunoSEQ multiplex PCR, while TCRdb's copy carries only in-frame clones and drops some. The data hold more than 550,000 clones, with 55% to 80% observed a single time. Sample: memory CD4+ T cells sorted from blood. Receptor source: a woman aged 25 to 39 in good health. The CDR3 runs from the conserved cysteine through the conserved F or W. The D gene is left open where the match is weak. Not every row has a clone size; where given, it reads once, few, many or a size class.

>NA|TRBJ1-3|TRBV5-1|NA
CASSLDRASGNTIYF
TGCGCCAGCAGCTTGGACAGGGCTAGTGGAAACACCATATATTTT
>NA|TRBJ2-7|TRBV6-4|NA
CASSYVGYTTFSYEQYF
TGTGCCAGCAGTTACGTGGGGTACACTACATTTTCCTACGAGCAGTACTTC
>NA|TRBJ2-3|TRBV25-1|TRBD1
CASSGWGQGHTDTQYF
TGTGCCAGCAGTGGTTGGGGACAGGGCCACACAGATACGCAGTATTTT
>NA|TRBJ1-1|TRBV28|NA
CASSVPGAPNTEAFF
TGTGCCAGCAGTGTCCCGGGGGCCCCGAACACTGAAGCTTTCTTT
>NA|TRBJ2-5|TRBV28|TRBD2
CASTNSRGQRGETQYF
TGTGCCAGCACAAACTCAAGGGGCCAGCGGGGGGAGACCCAGTACTTC
>NA|TRBJ1-3|TRBV6-5|TRBD1
CASSYAPGQGENTIYF
TGTGCCAGCAGTTACGCCCCTGGACAGGGCGAGAACACCATATATTTT
>NA|TRBJ2-5|TRBV19|NA
CASTGRVGTQYF
TGTGCCAGTACTGGCAGGGTGGGGACCCAGTACTTC
>NA|TRBJ2-7|TRBV28|TRBD1
CASSTTGDRVVNEQYF
TGTGCCAGCAGTACTACCGGGGACAGGGTCGTCAACGAGCAGTACTTC
>NA|TRBJ2-2|TRBV5-1|NA
CASSVGTGELFF
TGCGCCAGCAGTGTGGGAACCGGGGAGCTGTTTTTT
>NA|TRBJ2-4|TRBV28|TRBD2
CASRGTGLAGGRAKNIQYF
TGTGCCAGCAGGGGGACGGGACTAGCGGGAGGGCGGGCCAAAAACATTCAGTACTTC
>NA|TRBJ2-1|TRBV19|TRBD2
CASSIVASGSPQFF
TGTGCCAGTAGTATTGTGGCTAGCGGTAGTCCGCAGTTCTTC
>once|TRBJ2-5|TRBV28|TRBD1
CASGNAGGMETQYF
TGTGCCTCGGGTAACGCAGGGGGCATGGAGACCCAGTACTTC
>NA|TRBJ2-3|TRBV4-1|NA
CASSPTPPSMRSTDTQYF
TGCGCCAGCAGCCCTACACCCCCCAGTATGCGGAGCACAGATACGCAGTATTTT
>NA|TRBJ2-1|TRBV11-3|NA
CASSLDRVGAFQSEQFF
TGTGCCAGCAGCTTAGATCGGGTGGGAGCTTTTCAATCGGAGCAGTTCTTC
>NA|TRBJ2-6|TRBV15|NA
CATSRGGQAGANVLTF
TGTGCCACCAGCAGGGGGGGGCAGGCCGGGGCCAACGTCCTGACTTTC
>few|TRBJ1-3|TRBV5-5|NA
CASSLAGTGNTIYF
TGTGCCAGCAGCTTGGCCGGGACTGGAAACACCATATATTTT
>NA|TRBJ2-3|TRBV6-4|TRBD2
CASKELAGADTQYF
TGTGCCAGCAAGGAACTAGCGGGGGCAGATACGCAGTATTTT
>NA|TRBJ2-2|TRBV6-1|NA
CASTQTGELFF
TGTGCCAGCACCCAGACCGGGGAGCTGTTTTTT
>few|TRBJ2-2|TRBV11-2|NA
CASSLDETGELFF
TGTGCCAGCAGCTTAGATGAGACCGGGGAGCTGTTTTTT
>NA|TRBJ1-1|TRBV5-4|TRBD1
CASTQGAVNTEAFF
TGTGCCAGCACACAGGGGGCCGTGAACACTGAAGCTTTCTTT
>NA|TRBJ2-3|TRBV7-2|NA
CASSYGPRTQYF
TGTGCCAGCAGCTACGGACCTCGTACGCAGTATTTT
>NA|TRBJ1-2|TRBV25-1|TRBD1
CASSKGTGSLVEYGYTF
TGTGCCAGCAGCAAAGGGACAGGGTCGCTCGTCGAGTATGGCTACACCTTC
>NA|TRBJ2-3|TRBV5-1|NA
CASSLRQGGLTDTQYF
TGCGCCAGCAGCTTACGACAAGGCGGCCTAACAGATACGCAGTATTTT
>NA|TRBJ2-5|TRBV4-1|TRBD1
CASSQGSGQGETQYF
TGCGCCAGCAGCCAAGGATCGGGACAGGGTGAGACCCAGTACTTC
>NA|TRBJ2-3|TRBV27|TRBD2
CASSLFASGSFGPDTQYF
TGTGCCAGCAGTTTATTCGCTAGCGGGAGTTTCGGTCCAGATACGCAGTATTTT
>NA|TRBJ2-5|TRBV19|TRBD1
CASSTGTGTQYF
TGTGCCAGTAGTACAGGGACAGGGACCCAGTACTTC
>NA|TRBJ2-7|TRBV20-1|NA
CSAIFLEEQYF
TGCAGTGCTATTTTTCTGGAGGAGCAGTACTTC
>few|TRBJ2-7|TRBV28|NA
CASRTGYEQYF
TGTGCCAGCAGAACAGGGTACGAGCAGTACTTC
>NA|TRBJ2-3|TRBV6-9|NA
CASSLGTGSTDTQYF
TGTGCCAGCAGTCTCGGGACGGGAAGCACAGATACGCAGTATTTT
>NA|TRBJ2-4|TRBV4-1|TRBD1
CASSQGQATGGVRKNIQYF
TGCGCCAGCAGCCAAGGGCAGGCTACAGGGGGCGTTAGGAAAAACATTCAGTACTTC
>NA|TRBJ2-7|TRBV28|TRBD2
CATQRGGALYEQYF
TGTGCCACCCAGCGGGGGGGCGCCCTCTACGAGCAGTACTTC
>few|TRBJ2-1|TRBV29-1|TRBD2
CSVVGLAGGSSYNEQFF
TGCAGCGTTGTGGGACTAGCGGGAGGGAGCTCCTACAATGAGCAGTTCTTC
>NA|TRBJ2-1|TRBV7-2|TRBD2
CASSLVAGVYYNEQFF
TGTGCCAGCAGCTTAGTGGCGGGAGTGTACTACAATGAGCAGTTCTTC
>NA|TRBJ1-2|TRBV27|TRBD1
CASRPLIAGGVGYGYTF
TGTGCCAGCAGGCCACTTATCGCAGGGGGCGTCGGCTATGGCTACACCTTC
>NA|TRBJ1-3|TRBV15|NA
CATSRDVGAPGNTIYF
TGTGCCACCAGCAGAGATGTGGGGGCCCCTGGAAACACCATATATTTT
>NA|TRBJ1-5|TRBV27|TRBD1
CASNLPGQGVVTGQPQHF
TGTGCCAGCAACCTACCGGGACAGGGAGTGGTCACGGGGCAGCCCCAGCATTTT
>NA|TRBJ1-2|TRBV5-1|NA
CASSLGTAGEWDGYTF
TGCGCCAGCAGCTTGGGGACAGCTGGAGAGTGGGATGGCTACACCTTC
>few|TRBJ2-7|TRBV7-2|TRBD1
CASSLAGQASYEQYF
TGTGCCAGCAGCTTAGCGGGACAGGCCTCCTACGAGCAGTACTTC
>NA|TRBJ1-5|TRBV15|NA
CATSRGVLDRQPQHF
TGTGCCACCAGCAGAGGTGTCCTAGATAGGCAGCCCCAGCATTTT
>NA|TRBJ2-7|TRBV28|TRBD1
CASSFRTGGSYEQYF
TGTGCCAGCAGTTTTAGGACAGGGGGCTCCTACGAGCAGTACTTC
>NA|TRBJ1-2|TRBV30|NA
CAWSIQGFGYTF
TGTGCCTGGTCTATCCAGGGGTTTGGCTACACCTTC
>NA|TRBJ1-3|TRBV5-1|NA
CASSASGASGNTIYF
TGCGCCAGCAGCGCCTCAGGAGCCTCTGGAAACACCATATATTTT
>once|TRBJ1-1|TRBV19|NA
CASSPDSGGAFF
TGTGCCAGTAGTCCGGACAGCGGGGGAGCTTTCTTT
>NA|TRBJ2-7|TRBV6-1|NA
CASSEPGQTIYEQYF
TGTGCCAGCAGTGAACCAGGACAGACGATCTACGAGCAGTACTTC
>few|TRBJ2-7|TRBV28|TRBD1
CASSPRGTGEGREQYF
TGTGCCAGCAGCCCAAGAGGGACAGGGGAGGGTCGCGAGCAGTACTTC
>few|TRBJ1-1|TRBV6-5|NA
CASTNSGKAFF
TGTGCCAGCACTAATTCCGGGAAAGCTTTCTTT
>NA|TRBJ2-2|TRBV28|TRBD1
CASSLTGYGELFF
TGTGCCAGCAGTCTGACAGGGTACGGGGAGCTGTTTTTT